This TCR beta chain is drawn from a study of somatic mutations in cytotoxic T cells in rheumatoid arthritis. General study results and limits: Within 8 of 65 patients, the single biggest CD8+ clone made up more than 20% of CD8+ cells. With advancing age, CD8+ clonality climbed in rheumatoid arthritis patients but did not rise in healthy controls.

Blood donors with median age around 58 years (range about 20-75), 50% to 70% female, served as healthy controls. With regard to this clone: Its target is not known.

Method: immunoSEQ multiplex PCR; TCRdb's copy keeps in-frame clones and lacks some. The sample lists 25,000 to 30,000 clones, roughly 74% occurring once. CDR3 length equals 14 residues. Germline CDR1 reads SGHKS; CDR2 reads YYEKEE (reference sequence). Trimming pared 5 bases from V and 5 bases from J, leaving 14 bases between. The clonotype originates from a woman aged 18-35 years in good health. This chain connects TRBV5-5 to TRBJ1-5; D unclear. The sample was CD8+ T cells sorted from blood. The CDR3 spells CASSLTEGYQPQHF. The CDR3 DNA reads as TGTGCCAGCAGTTTGACCGAGGGCTATCAGCCCCAGCATTTT.